This T cell receptor beta chain was obtained from a study of vaccination and CD4 T cells after COVID-19. Study-level background: Investigators took post-vaccine samples a median roughly 70 days after dose two, within a range of 14 to 241. Cells were stimulated with overlapping spike peptides from SARS-CoV-2, HCoV-NL63, HCoV-OC43 and HCoV-229E.

Overall study results and limits: The median proportion of reactive clones detected only post-vaccination in convalescent patients was 65% to 90%.

Treatment in this sample: approximately nine-day PBMC culture with coronavirus spike peptide pools or control peptides (ViraFEST assay). A negative selection step was used to isolate CD4+ T cells once culture had run for 10 days. Details on this clonotype: Its cognate antigen is unknown.

CD4+ T cells that had been cultured provided DNA sequenced with the Oncomine TCR Beta short-read assay. TCRdb used MiXCR to reprocess the PCR reads, holding one entry per CDR3 protein. The sample has 13,000 or so distinct CDR3 sequences, around half seen once; the top ten hold 10% to 15%. Germline V gives CDR1 MNHNS, CDR2 SASEGT. V was clipped by 7 bases and J by 0 bases, with 12 bases between them. CDR3 length: 14 amino acids. The sequence derives from a human donor who had recovered from COVID-19. The chain joins TRBV6-1 to TRBJ1-1; the D gene is possibly TRBD1 (6 bases). The sequencing sample was made of CD4+ T cells from blood, cultured in vitro. This CDR3 reads CASTHRVVNTEAFF. CDR3 coding DNA: TGTGCCAGCACCCACAGGGTTGTGAACACTGAAGCTTTCTTT.